This T cell receptor (beta chain) comes out of a study of vaccination effects on CD4 cells after COVID-19. Within the ViraFEST assay, antigen-specific CD4+ T cells underwent expansion with viral peptide pools prior to sequencing. Upon completion of more than 9 days in culture, CD4+ T cells were isolated. Vaccinated recipients, who were negative for nucleocapsid antibodies, had no history of SARS-CoV-2 infection. V lost 0 bases and J lost 7; bases outside the gene matches: 4. The CDR3 spans 14 residues. Looked up from germline, CDR1 is LGHDT and CDR2 is YNNKEL (reference sequence). This clone has more than one count but fewer than ten. Its specificity is not known. The data were produced by immunoSEQ multiplex PCR, yet TCRdb's version contains in-frame clones alone and is incomplete. The repertoire holds 26,000 or so clones, with 73% as singletons.

The genes are TRBV3-1 (or the pseudogene TRBV3-2) and TRBJ1-2, with 8 bases fitting TRBD1. The sequence derives from a human donor who received a COVID-19 vaccine. The source material was CD4+ T cells from PBMCs cultured with HCoV-NL63 spike peptides, sampled before COVID-19 vaccination. In DNA, the CDR3 is TGTGCCAGCAGCCAAGAGTGGACAGGGAGTGGCTACACCTTC. Its protein product is CASSQEWTGSGYTF.